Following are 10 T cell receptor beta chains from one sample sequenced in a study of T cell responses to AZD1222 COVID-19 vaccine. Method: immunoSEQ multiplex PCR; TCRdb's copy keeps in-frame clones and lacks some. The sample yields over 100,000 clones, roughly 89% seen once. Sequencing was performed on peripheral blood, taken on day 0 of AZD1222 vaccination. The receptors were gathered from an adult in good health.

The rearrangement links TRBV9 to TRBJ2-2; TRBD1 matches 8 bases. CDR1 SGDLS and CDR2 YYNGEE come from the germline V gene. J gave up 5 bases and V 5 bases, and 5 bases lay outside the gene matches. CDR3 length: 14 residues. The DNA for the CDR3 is TGTGCCAGCAGGGACAGGGAACTAACCGGGGAGCTGTTTTTT. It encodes CASRDRELTGELFF.

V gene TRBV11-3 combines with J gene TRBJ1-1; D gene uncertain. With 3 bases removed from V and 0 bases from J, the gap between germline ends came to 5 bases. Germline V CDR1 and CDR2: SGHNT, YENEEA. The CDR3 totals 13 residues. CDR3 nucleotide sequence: TGTGCCAGCAGCTTTCACATGAACACTGAAGCTTTCTTT. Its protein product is CASSFHMNTEAFF.

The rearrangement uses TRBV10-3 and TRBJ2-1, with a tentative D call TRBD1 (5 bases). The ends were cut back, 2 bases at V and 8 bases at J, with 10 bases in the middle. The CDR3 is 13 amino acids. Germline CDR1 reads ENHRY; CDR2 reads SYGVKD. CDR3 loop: CAISETQGDEQFF. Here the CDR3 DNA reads TGTGCCATCAGTGAGACCCAGGGCGATGAGCAGTTCTTC.

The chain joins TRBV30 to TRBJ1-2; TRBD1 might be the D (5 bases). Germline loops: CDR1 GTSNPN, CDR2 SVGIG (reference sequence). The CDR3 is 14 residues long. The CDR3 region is CMGRRRGSNYGYTF. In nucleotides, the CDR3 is TGTATGGGCCGGCGGCGGGGCTCTAACTATGGCTACACCTTC.

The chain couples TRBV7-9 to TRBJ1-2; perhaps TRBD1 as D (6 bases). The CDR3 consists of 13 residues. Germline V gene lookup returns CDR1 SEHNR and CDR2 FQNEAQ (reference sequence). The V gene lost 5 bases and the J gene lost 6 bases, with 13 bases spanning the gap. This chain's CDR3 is CASSLIQGNGYTF. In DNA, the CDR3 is TGTGCCAGCAGCCTGATTCAGGGGAATGGCTACACCTTC.

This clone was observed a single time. CDR3: CASSFFMQDTQYF. The CDR3 DNA follows: TGTGCCAGCAGCTTTTTTATGCAAGATACGCAGTATTTT. The chain couples TRBV7-2 to TRBJ2-3; D remains unclear. The germline V gene has CDR1 SGHTA and CDR2 FQGNSA. The CDR3 is 13 residues long. V lost 3 bases and J 5 bases, leaving 9 bases between the germline ends. Full variable domain (outside the CDR3, taken from reference TRBV7-2 and TRBJ2-3): GAGVSQSPSNKVTEKGKDVELRCDPISGHTALYWYRQSLGQGLEFLIYFQGNSAPDKSGLPSDRFSAERTGGSVSTLTIQRTQQEDSAVYLCASSFFMQDTQYFGPGTRLTVL.

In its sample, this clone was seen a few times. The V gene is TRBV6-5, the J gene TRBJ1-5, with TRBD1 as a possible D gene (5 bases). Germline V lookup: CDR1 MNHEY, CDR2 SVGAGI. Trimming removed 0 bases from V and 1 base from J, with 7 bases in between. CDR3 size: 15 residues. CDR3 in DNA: TGTGCCAGCAGTTACTCGAGGGACAGCAATCAGCCCCAGCATTTT. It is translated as CASSYSRDSNQPQHF.

CDR3 region: CASSPIYDPNTEAFF. The CDR3 DNA reads TGCGCCAGCAGCCCGATCTACGACCCAAACACTGAAGCTTTCTTT. The V call is TRBV5-1, the J call TRBJ1-1; D gene unclear. V was pared by 4 bases and J by 2 bases, with 15 bases between. This CDR3 region has 15 residues. CDR1 and CDR2 from the germline V gene are SGHRS and YFSETQ.

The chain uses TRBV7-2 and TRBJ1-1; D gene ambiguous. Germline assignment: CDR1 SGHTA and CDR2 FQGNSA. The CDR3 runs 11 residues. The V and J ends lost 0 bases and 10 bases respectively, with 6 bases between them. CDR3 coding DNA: TGTGCCAGCAGCTTAGCGCAGGTAGCTTTCTTT. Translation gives CASSLAQVAFF.

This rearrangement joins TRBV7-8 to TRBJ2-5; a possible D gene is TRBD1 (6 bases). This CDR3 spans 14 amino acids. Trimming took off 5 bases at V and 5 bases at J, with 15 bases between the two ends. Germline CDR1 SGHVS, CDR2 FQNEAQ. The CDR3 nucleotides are TGTGCCAGCAGCCAAGAGTCAGGGGCCGAGACCCAGTACTTC. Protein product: CASSQESGAETQYF.